The rows below give T cell receptor beta chains drawn from one sample of a study of T cell responses to AZD1222 COVID-19 vaccine. Data came from immunoSEQ multiplex PCR; TCRdb stores just in-frame clones and leaves some out. The table records some 130,000 clones, around 90% of them present only once. Source: peripheral blood, taken on day 0 of AZD1222 vaccination. The receptors were sampled from an adult in good health. CDR3s include the opening cysteine and the closing phenylalanine or tryptophan. The D gene is left open where the match is weak.

TRBJ1-1,TRBV9,NA,TGTGCCAGCAGTACGAACACTGAAGCTTTCTTT,CASSTNTEAFF
TRBJ1-5,TRBV6-1,NA,TGTGCCAGCAGTGAAGAGTGGGGGATCCAAGGACAGCCCCAGCATTTT,CASSEEWGIQGQPQHF
TRBJ1-5,TRBV5-8,NA,TGTGCCAGCAGCCCCCGGGGAGGCAATCAGCCCCAGCATTTT,CASSPRGGNQPQHF
TRBJ2-7,TRBV28,TRBD1,TGTGCCGGAAACAGGGGTCCCTCCTACGAGCAGTACTTC,CAGNRGPSYEQYF
TRBJ1-5,TRBV6-6,TRBD1,TGTGCCAGCAGTTACTCAGGGACAGGGGTGCAGCCCCAGCATTTT,CASSYSGTGVQPQHF
TRBJ2-2,TRBV7-3,TRBD1,TGTGCCAGCAGCACGACAGGGTCCGGGGAGCTGTTTTTT,CASSTTGSGELFF
TRBJ2-3,TRBV4-1,NA,TGCGCCAGCAGCGGAAGCGATTACACAGATACGCAGTATTTT,CASSGSDYTDTQYF
TRBJ1-5,TRBV2,TRBD1,TGTGCCAGCAACGGACAGGGCAATCAGCCCCAGCATTTT,CASNGQGNQPQHF
TRBJ1-1,TRBV20-1,NA,TGCAGTGCTATTTGGACTGAAGCTTTCTTT,CSAIWTEAFF
TRBJ2-5,TRBV5-1,NA,TGCGCCAGCAGCATTCAAGAGACCCAGTACTTC,CASSIQETQYF
TRBJ1-5,TRBV2,NA,TGTGCCAGCAGTGAAGCCAATTTGAGGGTAAGCAATCAGCCCCAGCATTTT,CASSEANLRVSNQPQHF
TRBJ1-4,TRBV4-1,NA,TGCGCCAGCAGCCTGCCGGGAAAACTGTTTTTT,CASSLPGKLFF
TRBJ2-1,TRBV5-4,NA,TGTGCCAGCAGCCTCGGACAGACTTACAATGAGCAGTTCTTC,CASSLGQTYNEQFF